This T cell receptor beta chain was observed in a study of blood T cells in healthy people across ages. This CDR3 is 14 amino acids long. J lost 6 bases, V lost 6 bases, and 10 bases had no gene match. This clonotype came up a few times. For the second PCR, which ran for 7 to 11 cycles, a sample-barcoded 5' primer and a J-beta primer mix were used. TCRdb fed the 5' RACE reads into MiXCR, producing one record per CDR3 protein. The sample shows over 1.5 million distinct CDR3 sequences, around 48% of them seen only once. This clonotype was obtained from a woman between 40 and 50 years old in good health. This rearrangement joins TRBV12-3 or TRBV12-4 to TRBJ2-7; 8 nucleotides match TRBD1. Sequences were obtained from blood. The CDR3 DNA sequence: TGTGCCAGCAGGATCCGGACAGGGTCGTCCGAGCAGTACTTC. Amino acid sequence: CASRIRTGSSEQYF.